The sequence of this TCR beta chain was determined in a study of technical replicates of blood from a few donors. Unmatched junction bases numbered 5, after V lost 5 bases and J lost 2 bases. This CDR3 has 14 residues. Germline values: CDR1 SNHLY, CDR2 FYNNEI. Measured with immunoSEQ multiplex PCR; TCRdb has only the in-frame clones, and not every one. The table lists roughly 72,000 clones, 85% to 95% of them singletons, with around 0.4% in the top ten. The chain is built from TRBV2 and TRBJ1-1, with 7 nucleotides matching TRBD1. The source material was T cells isolated from PBMCs. The clonotype was recovered from a human donor in good health. CDR3 region: CASSNDRANTEAFF. CDR3 nucleotides: TGTGCCAGCAGTAATGACAGGGCCAACACTGAAGCTTTCTTT. The entire variable domain, with the rest obtained from reference TRBV2 and TRBJ1-1, is as follows: EPEVTQTPSHQVTQMGQEVILRCVPISNHLYFYWYRQILGQKVEFLVSFYNNEISEKSEIFDDQFSVERPDGSNFTLKIRSTKLEDSAMYFCASSNDRANTEAFFGQGTRLTVV.